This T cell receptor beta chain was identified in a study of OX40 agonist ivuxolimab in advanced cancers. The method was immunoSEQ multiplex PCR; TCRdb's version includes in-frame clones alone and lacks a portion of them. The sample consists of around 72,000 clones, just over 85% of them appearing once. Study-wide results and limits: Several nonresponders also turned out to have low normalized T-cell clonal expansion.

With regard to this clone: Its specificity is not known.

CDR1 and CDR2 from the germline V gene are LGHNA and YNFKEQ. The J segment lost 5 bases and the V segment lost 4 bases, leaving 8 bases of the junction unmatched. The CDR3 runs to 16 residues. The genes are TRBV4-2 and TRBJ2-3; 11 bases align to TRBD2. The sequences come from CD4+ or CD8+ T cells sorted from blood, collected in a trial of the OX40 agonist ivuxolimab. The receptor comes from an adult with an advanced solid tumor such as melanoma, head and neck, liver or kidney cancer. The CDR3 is CASSRLGTSGGDTQYF. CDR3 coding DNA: TGTGCCAGCAGCCGCCTCGGGACTAGCGGAGGAGATACGCAGTATTTT.